A selection of T cell receptor beta chains follows, all from one sample in a study of OX40 agonist ivuxolimab in advanced cancers. Produced via immunoSEQ multiplex PCR; TCRdb's table is partial and in-frame only. The sample carries about 53,000 clones, approximately 88% recorded once. The input for sequencing was CD4+ or CD8+ T cells sorted from blood, taken in a trial of the OX40 agonist ivuxolimab. Every receptor here comes from an adult with an advanced solid tumor such as melanoma, head and neck, liver or kidney cancer. CDR3s include the opening cysteine and the closing phenylalanine or tryptophan. Fields, in order: V gene, J gene, D gene, clone size, CDR3 DNA, CDR3 protein. D genes are given only for firm matches. Clone size is given for some rows only: seen once, a few or many times, or a class if the clone is expanded.

V: TRBV6-5
J: TRBJ2-3
D: TRBD2
size: few
DNA: TGTGCCAGCAGTTACTCTCCTAGCGGGAGTGAGACGCAGTATTTT
CDR3: CASSYSPSGSETQYF

V: TRBV30
J: TRBJ2-2
D: .
size: .
DNA: TGTGCCTGGGGTTGGATGAACACCGGGGAGCTGTTTTTT
CDR3: CAWGWMNTGELFF

V: TRBV4-3
J: TRBJ2-3
D: .
size: many
DNA: TGCGCCAGCAGCCACCTACCCACAGATACGCAGTATTTT
CDR3: CASSHLPTDTQYF

V: TRBV11-2
J: TRBJ1-1
D: .
size: .
DNA: TGTGCCAGCAGTTTTTCGTCTGAAGCTTTCTTT
CDR3: CASSFSSEAFF

V: TRBV27
J: TRBJ2-7
D: TRBD2
size: .
DNA: TGTGCCAGCAGCCCCTCGGGAGGGCCCTACGAGCAGTACTTC
CDR3: CASSPSGGPYEQYF

V: TRBV5-8
J: TRBJ2-2
D: .
size: once
DNA: TGTGCCAGCAGCTTATTTCTGAACACCGGGGAGCTGTTTTTT
CDR3: CASSLFLNTGELFF

V: TRBV29-1
J: TRBJ1-1
D: .
size: once
DNA: TGCAGCGTTGCTCTCGGGGGCCTGAACACTGAAGCTTTCTTT
CDR3: CSVALGGLNTEAFF

V: TRBV5-1
J: TRBJ2-3
D: TRBD1
size: .
DNA: TGCGCCAGCAGCCCCCGGGACAGCCGCACAGATACGCAGTATTTT
CDR3: CASSPRDSRTDTQYF

V: TRBV7-8
J: TRBJ2-3
D: TRBD2
size: .
DNA: TGTGCCAGCAGCTTAGTCGCGGGGGTTACAGATACGCAGTATTTT
CDR3: CASSLVAGVTDTQYF

V: TRBV15
J: TRBJ2-7
D: .
size: .
DNA: TGTGCCACCAGCAGAGAGACCTACGAAGGGGACATGCACGAGCAGTACTTC
CDR3: CATSRETYEGDMHEQYF

V: TRBV19
J: TRBJ2-5
D: TRBD1
size: .
DNA: TGTGCCAGTAGTGCAGGGACAGGGGGCGTAGAGACCCAGTACTTC
CDR3: CASSAGTGGVETQYF

V: TRBV27
J: TRBJ2-1
D: TRBD1
size: .
DNA: TGTGCCAGCCGGACAGGGGGCTTCGATGAGCAGTTCTTC
CDR3: CASRTGGFDEQFF

V: TRBV7-9
J: TRBJ2-1
D: .
size: .
DNA: TGTGCCAGCAGCTTAGACGAGGATCTCAATGAGCAGTTCTTC
CDR3: CASSLDEDLNEQFF

V: TRBV15
J: TRBJ2-7
D: .
size: .
DNA: TGTGCCACCAGCAGGACGGGACCTTTGGATGAGCAGTACTTC
CDR3: CATSRTGPLDEQYF

V: TRBV27
J: TRBJ2-5
D: .
size: .
DNA: TGTGCCAGCAGTTTATGGGCCGGCCAAGAGACCCAGTACTTC
CDR3: CASSLWAGQETQYF

V: TRBV10-3
J: TRBJ2-1
D: TRBD1
size: .
DNA: TGTGCCATCAGTGAGGCAGGGGGTAGCTCCTACAATGAGCAGTTCTTC
CDR3: CAISEAGGSSYNEQFF

V: TRBV6-1
J: TRBJ1-5
D: TRBD1
size: .
DNA: TGTGCCAGCAGATTAGACAGGGTTGGCAATCAGCCCCAGCATTTT
CDR3: CASRLDRVGNQPQHF

V: TRBV4-2
J: TRBJ2-7
D: TRBD2
size: once
DNA: TGTGCCAGCAGCCAACAAGCGGGAGTTATCCTCTCCTACGAGCAGTACTTC
CDR3: CASSQQAGVILSYEQYF

V: TRBV15
J: TRBJ1-6
D: TRBD1
size: .
DNA: TGTGCCACCAGCAGGGCGACAGGGTATTCACCCCTCCACTTT
CDR3: CATSRATGYSPLHF

V: TRBV27
J: TRBJ2-7
D: .
size: .
DNA: TGTGCCAGCAGTCAGACTGGATACTACGAGCAGTACTTC
CDR3: CASSQTGYYEQYF

V: TRBV7-2
J: TRBJ2-2
D: .
size: .
DNA: TGTGCCAGCAGCTTAGTCCGGAACACCGGGGAGCTGTTTTTT
CDR3: CASSLVRNTGELFF

V: TRBV4-1
J: TRBJ1-1
D: .
size: .
DNA: TGCGCCAGCAGCTTCAGGGAGAACACTGAAGCTTTCTTT
CDR3: CASSFRENTEAFF

V: TRBV27
J: TRBJ2-3
D: .
size: .
DNA: TGTGCCAGCAGTCCCTCAGGGTTGGCAGATACGCAGTATTTT
CDR3: CASSPSGLADTQYF

V: TRBV6-4
J: TRBJ2-7
D: .
size: .
DNA: TGTGCCAGCAGTGACTTGGGAGCCCACGAGCAGTACTTC
CDR3: CASSDLGAHEQYF

V: TRBV27
J: TRBJ1-3
D: .
size: .
DNA: TGTGCCAGCAGCCGAATTGGGACCTCAGGGACGGCTGGAAACACCATATATTTT
CDR3: CASSRIGTSGTAGNTIYF

V: TRBV25-1
J: TRBJ1-2
D: .
size: .
DNA: TGTGCCAGCAGTGGCAGGAGGGGGGCACTAGGCTATGGCTACACCTTC
CDR3: CASSGRRGALGYGYTF

V: TRBV28
J: TRBJ2-3
D: TRBD2
size: .
DNA: TGTGCCAGCAGTTTGACTAGCGGGCTGGCAGATACGCAGTATTTT
CDR3: CASSLTSGLADTQYF

V: TRBV5-1
J: TRBJ1-4
D: .
size: .
DNA: TGCGCCAGCAGCTTGGTTACGGGCGGCGAAAAACTGTTTTTT
CDR3: CASSLVTGGEKLFF

V: TRBV19
J: TRBJ2-1
D: .
size: .
DNA: TGTGCCAGTAGTATATCGGGCCGCGGCCCCTTCTTC
CDR3: CASSISGRGPFF

V: TRBV19
J: TRBJ2-6
D: TRBD1
size: .
DNA: TGTGCCAGTAGTCCCTTGACAGGGGAAAGCTCTGGGGCCAACGTCCTGACTTTC
CDR3: CASSPLTGESSGANVLTF

V: TRBV28
J: TRBJ2-1
D: TRBD2
size: .
DNA: TGTGCCAGCAGGGCTAGTGCGGGAGGGCCGGGCTACAATGAGCAGTTCTTC
CDR3: CASRASAGGPGYNEQFF